This T cell receptor beta chain came from a study of identical twins (dated by TCRdb to the mid-2010s). Describing the broader study: TCR alpha and beta repertoires from monozygotic twins, unrelated adults of various ages and cord blood were deep-sequenced to test whether fetal clonotypes persist. To rule out contamination, the twin experiments were replicated at different times with different library preparation protocols. Beyond this particular receptor, the publication reports: Invariant T cells such as MAIT and iNKT could partly confound zero-insertion analyses, although diverse VJ usage argued against such confounding for most clonotypes. Compared with coincidental sharing between unrelated individuals, out-of-frame TCR alpha sequences shared between twins showed an excess of sequences with low generation probability. Out-of-frame TCR alpha sharing in monozygotic twins was systematically underestimated by recombination models, whereas sharing between unrelated individuals was in agreement with the recombination models. Because the same donors could not be followed over many years, the conclusions relied on cross-sectional statistical analysis. Fewer insertions were carried by abundant cord blood beta clonotypes; a weaker similar trend was observed in young adult naive repertoires, while no such trend was observed in memory repertoires. A weaker excess of twin sharing was found in beta out-of-frame sequences because the signal-to-noise ratio was lowered by fewer shared sequences.

The library came from 5' RACE. The listed sequencing device is Illumina HiSeq 2000. Template switching introduced a universal primer binding site; the final cDNA contained a unique molecular identifier, enabling accurate counting of TCR cDNA molecules. Specific primers in the conserved constant-segment region were used to synthesize first-strand cDNA for TCR alpha and beta chains. Each cDNA library was double barcoded, with a SMART-Mk sample barcode plus Illumina barcodes, to control for contamination. TruSeq adapter sequences, together with Illumina sample barcodes, were added in two successive PCR steps. Sequencing of the TCR alpha and beta cDNA libraries was done on the Illumina HiSeq platform using custom primers. Turning to the authors' computational methods: MiGEC was used to process raw reads and extract unique molecular identifiers, and MiXCR was used to find CDR3 positions. For each individual, recombination models were inferred using an EM algorithm with the repgenHMM and IGoR tools. Shared clonotypes were analyzed with the tcR package in R, and sharing was normalized by the product of cloneset sizes. To study raw recombination without the effects of thymic and clonal selection, out-of-frame nonproductive sequences were analyzed. The public reads were reprocessed in TCRdb via fastp at Q25 and MiXCR, keeping in-frame beta chains. Identical CDR3 proteins give one entry, which carries the most common genes and DNA. These V and J calls originate from TCRdb's pipeline instead of the authors' own analysis. This sample lists roughly 230,000 distinct CDR3 sequences; approximately 8.3% were detected once. The top ten clonotypes cover 2.5% to 3.5% of the sample.

Every donor in the study was a healthy Caucasian. The twin cohort comprised three pairs of female monozygotic twins, all aged about 18 to 29 years. Positive isolation kits from Invitrogen were used to isolate CD4+ and CD8+ T cell populations. A note on this clonotype: Its antigen is unknown. No per-base quality is available; no much larger clone lies one base away.

The germline V gene (reference sequence) gives CDR1 as GTSNPN and CDR2 as SVGIG. From V the trimming removes 2 bases and from J it removes 3 bases, while the gene matches leave 1 base of the junction unaccounted for. The CDR3 starts with the cysteine, ends with the phenylalanine, and has 13 residues. Only CDR3 DNA is held: 39 bases, read in frame from base 1. The data also belong to a second study, concerning yellow fever vaccine responses in identical twins. The second paper states: According to the authors, the vaccine-induced T cell response in identical twins seemed to be partly convergent and partly specific to each individual. Focusing on identical twins, the study followed the T cell clones that responded to the vaccine, and did so with precision.

The sequence is built from TRBV30 and TRBJ1-1, with 9 middle bases fitting TRBD1. The TCR comes from a woman aged 18 to 35 in good health. The sequenced sample was CD8+ T cells sorted from blood. The nucleotides read TGTGCCTGGAGTCGACAGGGGGACACTGAAGCTTTCTTT. It encodes CAWSRQGDTEAFF.